These T cell receptor beta chains were read from a single sample in a study of T cell repertoires in cytomegalovirus infection. These receptors' targets are unknown. Via MiXCR, TCRdb re-called the reads, giving one row per CDR3 protein. The sample contains roughly 860,000 distinct CDR3 sequences, 32% of which appear only once. The sample in question was cultured CD8+ T cells from PBMCs, obtained from culture after CMV antigen stimulation. The source of these receptors is a human donor in good health (CMV status not recorded). Some clones in this sample may be carry-over from other donors' samples. CDR3s include the opening cysteine and the closing phenylalanine or tryptophan. The D gene is left open where the match is weak. The size of a clone is reported for some rows only, either as once, few or many, or as a class for expanded clones.

TRBJ1-1	14	many	TRBD1	TRBV7-2	TGTGCCAGCAGCTACAGGGGGCCGGCCACTGAAGCTTTCTTT	CASSYRGPATEAFF
TRBJ1-1	16	many	.	TRBV7-2	TGTGCCAGCAGCATCGGGCCCTTTGGTAGGAACACTGAAGCTTTCTTT	CASSIGPFGRNTEAFF
TRBJ2-3	15	few	TRBD2	TRBV11-2	TGTGCCAGCAGCTCCGGTGGGGGCGGGGGGGCAGCGCAGTATTTT	CASSSGGGGGAAQYF
TRBJ2-2	15	many	TRBD1	TRBV11-3	TGTGCCAGCAGCACCGGACAGGGGGGAACCGGGGAGCTGTTTTTT	CASSTGQGGTGELFF
TRBJ2-5	16	few	.	TRBV23-1	TGCGCCAGCAGTCAATCCATAGCCAGGAGAGGAGAGACCCAGTACTTC	CASSQSIARRGETQYF
TRBJ2-5	17	.	.	TRBV4-1	TGCGCCAGCAGCCAAGATGCCAGGACTACCTACCAAGAGACCCAGTACTTC	CASSQDARTTYQETQYF
TRBJ2-1	16	few	.	TRBV12-3/TRBV12-4	TGTGCCAGCAGCCCCCCGCCGGGCAGCTCCTACAATGAGCAGTTCTTC	CASSPPPGSSYNEQFF
TRBJ2-6	17	few	.	TRBV27	TGTGCCAGCAGTTTCAGAGGGGCCAGCTCTGGGGCCAACGTCCTGACTTTC	CASSFRGASSGANVLTF
TRBJ2-1	17	.	.	TRBV11-2	TGTGCCAGCTACATAAGGGACCCACTAAGCTCCTACAATGAGCAGTTCTTC	CASYIRDPLSSYNEQFF
TRBJ2-3	13	many	.	TRBV7-2	TGTGCCAGCGCCAAGGGTGTCACAGATACGCAGTATTTT	CASAKGVTDTQYF
TRBJ1-3	15	.	TRBD1	TRBV4-3	TGCGCCAGCAGCCACGGGACAGGGGGTGAAAACACCATATATTTT	CASSHGTGGENTIYF
TRBJ1-5	14	few	TRBD1	TRBV7-6	TGTGCCAGCAGCTTAGGGGGACAGCTTCAGCCCCAGCATTTT	CASSLGGQLQPQHF
TRBJ2-1	13	.	TRBD2	TRBV5-4	TGTGCCACCTATAGCGGGGGCCTGAATGAGCAGTTCTTC	CATYSGGLNEQFF
TRBJ1-2	13	.	.	TRBV27	TGTGCCAGCAGTCTTTACGGGGAGCATGGCTACACCTTC	CASSLYGEHGYTF
TRBJ2-7	14	.	.	TRBV5-1	TGCGCCAGCAGTTGGGAAACAAGCCCCTACGAGCAGTACTTC	CASSWETSPYEQYF
TRBJ1-1	15	.	TRBD1	TRBV7-2	TGTGCCAGCAGCCTCCGGACAGGGATTGAGACTGAAGCTTTCTTT	CASSLRTGIETEAFF
TRBJ1-1	14	.	.	TRBV4-1	TGTGCCAGCAGCCAAGGGGGGATCCCGACTGAAGCTTTCTTT	CASSQGGIPTEAFF
TRBJ1-6	14	many	.	TRBV7-2	TGTGCCAGCAGCTTAGGCGTCGGCAATTCACCCCTCCACTTT	CASSLGVGNSPLHF
TRBJ2-5	14	.	TRBD2	TRBV4-2	TGTGCCAGCAGTCCGAGACTAGCGGGGGGGTCCTGGTACTTC	CASSPRLAGGSWYF
TRBJ2-7	15	many	TRBD2	TRBV7-2	TGTGCCAGCAGCTCTCCAACTAGCGGGATATACGAGCAGTACTTC	CASSSPTSGIYEQYF
TRBJ1-1	13	few	.	TRBV29-1	TGCAGCGTTGAAGATGGAACAGCTGCTGAAGCTTTCTTT	CSVEDGTAAEAFF
TRBJ1-2	16	many	.	TRBV7-8	TGTGCCAGCAGCTTAGAGGCGCAGGGAGGGTACTATGGCTACACCTTC	CASSLEAQGGYYGYTF
TRBJ1-5	16	.	.	TRBV7-6	TGTGCCAGCAGCTTAGGGGGCGGGAAGAGCAATCAGCCCCAGCATTTT	CASSLGGGKSNQPQHF
TRBJ2-1	16	.	TRBD2	TRBV9	TGTGCCAGCAGCGGTAGCGGGGGAATTCACTACAATGAGCAGTTCTTC	CASSGSGGIHYNEQFF
TRBJ1-5	17	many	TRBD1	TRBV7-8	TGTGCCAGCAGCCACCTCCGGACAGGATTTTTCAATCAGCCCCAGCATTTT	CASSHLRTGFFNQPQHF
TRBJ1-2	12	many	.	TRBV7-9	TGTGCCAGCAGCTCCGGGGGATATGGCTACACCTTC	CASSSGGYGYTF
TRBJ2-5	14	.	.	TRBV7-6	TGTGCCAACAGTCAAGTAGACAGGCTCGGGACCCAGTACTTC	CANSQVDRLGTQYF
TRBJ1-5	15	.	.	TRBV2	TGTGCCAGCAGCGTCGACACCTATAGCAATCAGCCCCAGCATTTT	CASSVDTYSNQPQHF
TRBJ1-2	13	once	.	TRBV19	TGTGCCAGTATGTCGGAGGCCGGGGATGGCTACACCTTC	CASMSEAGDGYTF